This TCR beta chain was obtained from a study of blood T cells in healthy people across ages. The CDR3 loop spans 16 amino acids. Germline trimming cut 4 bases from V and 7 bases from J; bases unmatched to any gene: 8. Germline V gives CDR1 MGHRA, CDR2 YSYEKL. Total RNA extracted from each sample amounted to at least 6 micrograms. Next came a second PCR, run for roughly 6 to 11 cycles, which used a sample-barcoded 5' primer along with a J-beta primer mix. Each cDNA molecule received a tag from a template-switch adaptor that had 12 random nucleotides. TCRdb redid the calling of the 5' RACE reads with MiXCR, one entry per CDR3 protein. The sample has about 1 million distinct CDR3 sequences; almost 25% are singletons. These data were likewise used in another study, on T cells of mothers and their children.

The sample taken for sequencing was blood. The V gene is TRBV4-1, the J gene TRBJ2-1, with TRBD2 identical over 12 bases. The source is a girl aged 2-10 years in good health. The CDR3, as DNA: TGCGCCAGCAGCCGGAAGATCGGGACTAGCGGGAATGAGCAGTTCTTC. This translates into CASSRKIGTSGNEQFF.